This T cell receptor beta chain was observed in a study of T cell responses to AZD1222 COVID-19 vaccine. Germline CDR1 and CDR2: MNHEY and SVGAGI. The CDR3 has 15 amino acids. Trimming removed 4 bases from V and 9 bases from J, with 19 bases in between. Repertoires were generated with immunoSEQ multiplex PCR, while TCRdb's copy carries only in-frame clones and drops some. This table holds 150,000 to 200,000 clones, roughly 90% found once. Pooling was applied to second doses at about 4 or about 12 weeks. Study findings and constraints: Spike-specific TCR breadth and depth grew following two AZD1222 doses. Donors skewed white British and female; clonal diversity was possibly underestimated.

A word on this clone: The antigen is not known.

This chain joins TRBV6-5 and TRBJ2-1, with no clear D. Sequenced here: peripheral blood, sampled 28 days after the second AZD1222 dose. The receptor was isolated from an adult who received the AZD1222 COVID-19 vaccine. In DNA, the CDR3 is TGTGCCAGCAGTTCTAAGACCCTTCATTTCGTTGAGCAGTTCTTC. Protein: CASSSKTLHFVEQFF.